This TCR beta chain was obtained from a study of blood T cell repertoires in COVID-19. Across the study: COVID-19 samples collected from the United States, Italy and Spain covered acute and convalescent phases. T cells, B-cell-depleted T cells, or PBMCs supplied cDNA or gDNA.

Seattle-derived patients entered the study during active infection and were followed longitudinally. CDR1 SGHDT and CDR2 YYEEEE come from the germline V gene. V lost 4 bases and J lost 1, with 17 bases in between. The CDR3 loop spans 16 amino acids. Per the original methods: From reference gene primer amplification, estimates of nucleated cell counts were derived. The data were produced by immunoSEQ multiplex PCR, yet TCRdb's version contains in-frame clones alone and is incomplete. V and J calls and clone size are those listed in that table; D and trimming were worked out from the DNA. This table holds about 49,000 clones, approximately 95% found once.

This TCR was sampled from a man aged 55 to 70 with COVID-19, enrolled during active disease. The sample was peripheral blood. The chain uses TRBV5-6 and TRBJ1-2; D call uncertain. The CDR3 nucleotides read TGTGCCAGCAGCGATGGGTGGGGTGGAGGTAACTATGGCTACACCTTC. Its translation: CASSDGWGGGNYGYTF.